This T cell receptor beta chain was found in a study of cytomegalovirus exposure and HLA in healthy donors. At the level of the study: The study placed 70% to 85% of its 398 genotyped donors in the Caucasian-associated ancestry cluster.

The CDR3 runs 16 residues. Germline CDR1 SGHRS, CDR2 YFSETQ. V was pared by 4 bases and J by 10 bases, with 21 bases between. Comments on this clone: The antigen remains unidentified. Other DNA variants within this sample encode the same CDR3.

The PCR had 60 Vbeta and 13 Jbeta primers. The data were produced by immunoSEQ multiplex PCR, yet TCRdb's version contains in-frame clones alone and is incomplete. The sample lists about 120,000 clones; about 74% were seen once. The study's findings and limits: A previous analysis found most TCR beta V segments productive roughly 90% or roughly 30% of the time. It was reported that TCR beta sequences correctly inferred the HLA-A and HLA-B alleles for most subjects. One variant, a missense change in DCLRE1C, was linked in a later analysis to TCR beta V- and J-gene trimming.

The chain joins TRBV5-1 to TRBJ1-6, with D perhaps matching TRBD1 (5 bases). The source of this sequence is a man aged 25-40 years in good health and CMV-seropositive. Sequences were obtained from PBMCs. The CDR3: CASSPGTSVSRSPLHF. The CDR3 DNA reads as TGCGCCAGCAGCCCCGGGACTTCTGTATCCCGATCACCCCTCCACTTT.